The present entry profiles one T cell receptor (beta chain) with its context. Its antigen is not identified. PCR was performed using 60 Vbeta and 13 Jbeta primers. Clones were sequenced by immunoSEQ multiplex PCR, and TCRdb holds only the in-frame ones, with some missing. The data show approximately 130,000 clones, 70% to 90% seen once. The data stem from a study of cytomegalovirus exposure and HLA in healthy donors. Whole-study findings and limits: High specificity and sensitivity for cytomegalovirus status were reported for the classifier. Highest at DRB1 and lowest at HLA-C, TCR association rates differed among HLA loci in a later analysis. For TCR beta chains, V- and J-gene trimming was later linked to a missense DCLRE1C variant.

The donors gave bone marrow, and they were healthy. CDR3 size: 16 residues. V was clipped by 0 bases and J by 11 bases, with 20 bases between them. Germline V gene sequence: CDR1 LGHNA, CDR2 YNFKEQ. The sample consisted of PBMCs. The J gene is TRBJ1-5, the V gene TRBV4-2; weak D call: TRBD1 (5 bases). This receptor was identified in a man aged 35-49 years in good health and CMV-seronegative. The CDR3 DNA follows: TGTGCCAGCAGCCAAGATGATCAGGGTGGACGTCGGACCCAGCATTTT. It encodes CASSQDDQGGRRTQHF.